The sequence of this T cell receptor (beta chain) was determined in a study of identical twins. V trimming: 5 bases; J trimming: 4 bases; junction bases outside the gene matches: 10. CDR3 length: 16 residues. From the 5' RACE reads, TCRdb called clonotypes with MiXCR, one entry per CDR3 protein. The sample holds just over 450,000 distinct CDR3 sequences, 14% seen once. The same sample was also studied in work on yellow fever vaccine responses in identical twins.

The sequencing input was CD4+ T cells sorted from blood. The rearrangement links TRBV12-3 or TRBV12-4 to TRBJ2-3, with TRBD1 matching 9 bases. The clonotype originates from a woman aged 18 to 35 in good health. CDR3 bases: TGTGCCAGCAGTCCCACTGACAGGGGGGTGGCAGATACGCAGTATTTT. Translated, it gives CASSPTDRGVADTQYF.